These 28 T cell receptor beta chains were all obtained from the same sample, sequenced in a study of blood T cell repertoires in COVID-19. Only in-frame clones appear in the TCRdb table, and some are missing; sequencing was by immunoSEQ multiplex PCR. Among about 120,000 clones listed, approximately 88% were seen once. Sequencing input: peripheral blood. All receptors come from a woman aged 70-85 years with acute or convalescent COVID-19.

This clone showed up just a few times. The CDR3 region is CASSRAPGSYEQYF. The CDR3 nucleotides are TGTGCCAGCTCCAGGGCGCCAGGATCCTACGAGCAGTACTTC. The rearrangement links TRBV27 to TRBJ2-7; TRBD1 is a possible D gene (5 bases). Germline V gives CDR1 MNHEY, CDR2 SMNVEV (reference sequence). Trimming removed 8 bases from V and 1 base from J, with 15 bases in between. This CDR3 region has 14 residues.

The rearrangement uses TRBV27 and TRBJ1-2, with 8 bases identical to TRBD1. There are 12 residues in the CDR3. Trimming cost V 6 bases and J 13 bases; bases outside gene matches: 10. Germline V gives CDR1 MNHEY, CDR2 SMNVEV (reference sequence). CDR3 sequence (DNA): TGTGCCAGCAGGCCGCCGACAGGGGTTATCACCTTC. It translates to CASRPPTGVITF.

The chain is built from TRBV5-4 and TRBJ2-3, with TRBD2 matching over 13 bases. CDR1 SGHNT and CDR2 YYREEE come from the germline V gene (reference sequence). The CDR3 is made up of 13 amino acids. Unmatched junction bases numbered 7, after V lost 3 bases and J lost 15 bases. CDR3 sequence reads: CASSSTSGGVQYF. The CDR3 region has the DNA TGTGCCAGCAGCTCTACTAGCGGGGGGGTCCAATATTTT.

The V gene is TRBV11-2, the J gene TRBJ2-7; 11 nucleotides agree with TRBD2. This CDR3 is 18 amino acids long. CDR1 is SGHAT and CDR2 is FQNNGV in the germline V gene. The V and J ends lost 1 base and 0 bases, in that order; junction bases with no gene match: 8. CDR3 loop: CASSLALAGGSSSYEQYF. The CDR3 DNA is TGTGCCAGCAGCTTAGCCCTAGCGGGGGGTTCAAGCTCCTACGAGCAGTACTTC.

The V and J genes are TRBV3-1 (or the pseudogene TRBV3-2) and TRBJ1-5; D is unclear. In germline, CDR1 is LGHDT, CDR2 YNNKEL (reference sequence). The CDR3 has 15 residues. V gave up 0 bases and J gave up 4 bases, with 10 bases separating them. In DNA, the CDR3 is TGTGCCAGCAGCCAAGATGGTAGGACTAATCAGCCCCAGCATTTT. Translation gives CASSQDGRTNQPQHF.

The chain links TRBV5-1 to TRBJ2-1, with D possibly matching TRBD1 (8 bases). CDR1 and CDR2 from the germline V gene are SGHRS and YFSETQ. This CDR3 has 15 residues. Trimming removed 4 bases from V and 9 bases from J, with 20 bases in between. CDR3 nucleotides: TGCGCCAGCAGCCCGTCTACAGGGGGGGCCGCTGAGCAGTTCTTC. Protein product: CASSPSTGGAAEQFF. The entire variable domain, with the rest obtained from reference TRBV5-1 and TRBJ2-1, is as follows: KAGVTQTPRYLIKTRGQQVTLSCSPISGHRSVSWYQQTPGQGLQFLFEYFSETQRNKGNFPGRFSGRQFSNSRSEMNVSTLELGDSALYLCASSPSTGGAAEQFFGPGTRLTVL.

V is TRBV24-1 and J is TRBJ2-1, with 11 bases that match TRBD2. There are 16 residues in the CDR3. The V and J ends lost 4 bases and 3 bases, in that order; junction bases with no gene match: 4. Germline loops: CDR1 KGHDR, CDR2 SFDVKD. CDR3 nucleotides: TGTGCCACCAGTGAATCCGGGACTAGCGGCTACAATGAGCAGTTCTTC. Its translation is CATSESGTSGYNEQFF.

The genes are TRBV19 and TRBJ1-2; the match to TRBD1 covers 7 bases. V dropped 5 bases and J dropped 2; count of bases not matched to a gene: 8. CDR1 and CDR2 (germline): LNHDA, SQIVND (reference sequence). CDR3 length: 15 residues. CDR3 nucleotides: TGTGCCAGTAGTGGACGGGACAGATTCAACTATGGCTACACCTTC. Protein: CASSGRDRFNYGYTF. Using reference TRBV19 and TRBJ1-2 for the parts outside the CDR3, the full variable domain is DGGITQSPKYLFRKEGQNVTLSCEQNLNHDAMYWYRQDPGQGLRLIYYSQIVNDFQKGDIAEGYSVSREKKESFPLTVTSAQKNPTAFYLCASSGRDRFNYGYTFGSGTRLTVV.

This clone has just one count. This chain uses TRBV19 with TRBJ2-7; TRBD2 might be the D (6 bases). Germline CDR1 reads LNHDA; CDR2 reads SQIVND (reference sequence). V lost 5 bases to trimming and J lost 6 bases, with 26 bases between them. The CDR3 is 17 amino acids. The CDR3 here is CASSLSHGTAVLAEQYF. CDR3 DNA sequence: TGTGCCAGTAGTTTGTCACACGGGACTGCGGTTTTAGCCGAGCAGTACTTC.

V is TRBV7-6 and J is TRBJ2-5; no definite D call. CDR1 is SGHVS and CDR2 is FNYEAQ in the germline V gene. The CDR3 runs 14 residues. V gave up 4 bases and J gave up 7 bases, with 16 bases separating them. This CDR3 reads CASSSNPPSGTQYF. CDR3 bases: TGTGCCAGCAGCTCGAACCCCCCCTCAGGGACCCAGTACTTC.

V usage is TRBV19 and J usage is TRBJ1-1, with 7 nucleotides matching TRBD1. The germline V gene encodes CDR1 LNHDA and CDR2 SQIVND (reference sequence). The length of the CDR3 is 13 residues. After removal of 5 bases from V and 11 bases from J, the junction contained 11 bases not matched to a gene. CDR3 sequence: CASSVSRDSGAFF. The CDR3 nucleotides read TGTGCCAGTAGTGTTTCCCGGGACAGCGGCGCTTTCTTT.

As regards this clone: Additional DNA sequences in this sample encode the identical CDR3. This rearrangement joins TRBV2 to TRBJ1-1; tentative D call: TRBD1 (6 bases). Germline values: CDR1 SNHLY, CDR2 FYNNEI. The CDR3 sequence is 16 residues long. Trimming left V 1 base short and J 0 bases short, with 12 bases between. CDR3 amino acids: CASSEEAGALNTEAFF. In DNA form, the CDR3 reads TGTGCCAGCAGTGAAGAGGCAGGGGCCCTGAACACTGAAGCTTTCTTT.

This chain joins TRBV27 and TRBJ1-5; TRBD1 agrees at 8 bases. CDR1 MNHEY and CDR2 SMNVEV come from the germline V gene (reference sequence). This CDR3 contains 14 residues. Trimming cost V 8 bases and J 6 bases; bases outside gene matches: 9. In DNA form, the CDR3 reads TGTGCCAGCGCGTATCAGGGGGCGAGTCAGCCCCAGCATTTT. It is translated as CASAYQGASQPQHF.

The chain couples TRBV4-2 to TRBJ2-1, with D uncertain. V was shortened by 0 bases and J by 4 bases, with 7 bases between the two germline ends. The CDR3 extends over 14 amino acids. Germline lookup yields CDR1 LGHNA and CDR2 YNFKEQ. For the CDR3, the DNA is TGTGCCAGCAGCCAAGATCTGTTATACAATGAGCAGTTCTTC. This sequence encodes CASSQDLLYNEQFF.

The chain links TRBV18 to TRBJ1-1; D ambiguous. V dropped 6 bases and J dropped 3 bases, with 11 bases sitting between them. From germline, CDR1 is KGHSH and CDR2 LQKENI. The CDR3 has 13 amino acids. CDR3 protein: CASSESGYTEAFF. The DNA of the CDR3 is TGTGCCAGCTCGGAATCAGGTTACACTGAAGCTTTCTTT. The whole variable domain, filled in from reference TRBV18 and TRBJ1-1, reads NAGVMQNPRHLVRRRGQEARLRCSPMKGHSHVYWYRQLPEEGLKFMVYLQKENIIDESGMPKERFSAEFPKEGPSILRIQQVVRGDSAAYFCASSESGYTEAFFGQGTRLTVV.

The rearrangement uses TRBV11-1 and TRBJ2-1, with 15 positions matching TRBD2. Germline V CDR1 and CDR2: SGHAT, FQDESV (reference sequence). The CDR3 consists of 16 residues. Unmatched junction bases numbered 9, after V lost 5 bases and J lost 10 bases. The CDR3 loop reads CASSTGLAGGLREQFF. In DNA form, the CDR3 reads TGTGCCAGCAGCACCGGACTAGCGGGGGGGCTTCGGGAGCAGTTCTTC.

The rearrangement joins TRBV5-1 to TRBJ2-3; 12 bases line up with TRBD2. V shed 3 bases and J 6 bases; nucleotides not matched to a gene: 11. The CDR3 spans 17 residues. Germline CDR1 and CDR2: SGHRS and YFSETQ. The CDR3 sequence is CASSSSRLAGVGDTQYF. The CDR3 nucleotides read TGCGCCAGCAGCTCCTCCCGACTAGCGGGAGTGGGGGATACGCAGTATTTT.

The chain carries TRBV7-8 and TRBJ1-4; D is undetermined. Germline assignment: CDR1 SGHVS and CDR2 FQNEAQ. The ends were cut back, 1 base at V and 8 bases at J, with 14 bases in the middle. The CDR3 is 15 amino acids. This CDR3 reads CASSLDLRGGEKLFF. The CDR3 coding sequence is TGTGCCAGCAGCTTAGACCTTCGGGGAGGAGAAAAACTGTTTTTT. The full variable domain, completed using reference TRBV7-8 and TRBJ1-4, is GAGVSQSPRYKVAKRGQDVALRCDPISGHVSLFWYQQALGQGPEFLTYFQNEAQLDKSGLPSDRFFAERPEGSVSTLKIQRTQQEDSAVYLCASSLDLRGGEKLFFGSGTQLSVL.

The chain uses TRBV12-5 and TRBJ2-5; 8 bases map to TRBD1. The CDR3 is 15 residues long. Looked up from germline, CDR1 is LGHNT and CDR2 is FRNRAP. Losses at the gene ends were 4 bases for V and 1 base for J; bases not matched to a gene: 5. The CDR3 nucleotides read TGTGCTAGTGGTTCTCAGGGGGCCCTCCAAGAGACCCAGTACTTC. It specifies CASGSQGALQETQYF.

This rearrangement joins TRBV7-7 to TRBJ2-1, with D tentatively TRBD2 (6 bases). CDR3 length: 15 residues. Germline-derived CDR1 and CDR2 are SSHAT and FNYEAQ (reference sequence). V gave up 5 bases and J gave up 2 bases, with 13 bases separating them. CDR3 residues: CASSPVAGTYNEQFF. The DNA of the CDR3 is TGTGCCAGCAGCCCCGTTGCGGGGACCTACAATGAGCAGTTCTTC.

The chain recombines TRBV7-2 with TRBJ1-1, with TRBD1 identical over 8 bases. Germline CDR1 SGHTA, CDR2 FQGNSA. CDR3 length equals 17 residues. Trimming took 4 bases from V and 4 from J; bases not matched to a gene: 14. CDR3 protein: CASSSRTGPYGGTEAFF. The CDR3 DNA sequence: TGTGCCAGCAGCTCACGGACAGGGCCCTACGGGGGCACTGAAGCTTTCTTT.

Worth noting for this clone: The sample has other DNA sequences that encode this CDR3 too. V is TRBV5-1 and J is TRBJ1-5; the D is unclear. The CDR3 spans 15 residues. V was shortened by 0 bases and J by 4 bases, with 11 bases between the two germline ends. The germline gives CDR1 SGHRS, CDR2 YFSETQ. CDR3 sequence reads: CASSLDSPSNQPQHF. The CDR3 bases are TGCGCCAGCAGCTTGGACAGTCCCTCAAATCAGCCCCAGCATTTT.

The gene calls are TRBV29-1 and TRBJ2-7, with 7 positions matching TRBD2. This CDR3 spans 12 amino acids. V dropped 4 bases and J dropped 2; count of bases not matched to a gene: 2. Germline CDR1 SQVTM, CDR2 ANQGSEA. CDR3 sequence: CSVVAGTYEQYF. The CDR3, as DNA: TGCAGCGTTGTAGCGGGTACCTACGAGCAGTACTTC.

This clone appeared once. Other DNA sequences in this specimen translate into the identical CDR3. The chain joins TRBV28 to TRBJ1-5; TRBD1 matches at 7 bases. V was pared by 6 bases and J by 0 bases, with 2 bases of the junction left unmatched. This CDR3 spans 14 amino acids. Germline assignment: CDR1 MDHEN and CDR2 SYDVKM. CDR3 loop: CASSRDSSNQPQHF. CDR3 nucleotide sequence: TGTGCCAGCAGCAGGGACAGTAGCAATCAGCCCCAGCATTTT.

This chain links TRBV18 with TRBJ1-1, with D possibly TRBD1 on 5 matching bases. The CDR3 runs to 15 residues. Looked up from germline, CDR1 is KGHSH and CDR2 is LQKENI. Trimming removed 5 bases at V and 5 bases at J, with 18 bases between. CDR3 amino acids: CASSSMGGENTEAFF. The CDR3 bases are TGTGCCAGCTCATCGATGGGGGGTGAGAATACTGAAGCTTTCTTT.

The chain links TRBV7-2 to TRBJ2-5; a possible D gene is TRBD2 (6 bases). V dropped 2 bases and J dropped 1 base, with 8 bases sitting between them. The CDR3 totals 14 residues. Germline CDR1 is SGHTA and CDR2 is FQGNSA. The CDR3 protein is CASSLTGGQETQYF. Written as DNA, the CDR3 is TGTGCCAGCAGCTTAACCGGGGGCCAAGAGACCCAGTACTTC.

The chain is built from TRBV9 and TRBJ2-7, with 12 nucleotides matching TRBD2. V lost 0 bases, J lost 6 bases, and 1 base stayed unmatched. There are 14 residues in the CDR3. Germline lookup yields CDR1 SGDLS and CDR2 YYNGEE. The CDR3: CASSVASGRAEQYF. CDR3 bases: TGTGCCAGCAGCGTAGCTAGCGGGAGGGCCGAGCAGTACTTC.

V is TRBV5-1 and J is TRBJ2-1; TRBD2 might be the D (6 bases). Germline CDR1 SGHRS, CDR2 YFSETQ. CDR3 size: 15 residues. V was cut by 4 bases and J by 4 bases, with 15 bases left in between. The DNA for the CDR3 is TGCGCCAGCAGCCCGACGGGGGAAGGGTACAATGAGCAGTTCTTC. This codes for CASSPTGEGYNEQFF.